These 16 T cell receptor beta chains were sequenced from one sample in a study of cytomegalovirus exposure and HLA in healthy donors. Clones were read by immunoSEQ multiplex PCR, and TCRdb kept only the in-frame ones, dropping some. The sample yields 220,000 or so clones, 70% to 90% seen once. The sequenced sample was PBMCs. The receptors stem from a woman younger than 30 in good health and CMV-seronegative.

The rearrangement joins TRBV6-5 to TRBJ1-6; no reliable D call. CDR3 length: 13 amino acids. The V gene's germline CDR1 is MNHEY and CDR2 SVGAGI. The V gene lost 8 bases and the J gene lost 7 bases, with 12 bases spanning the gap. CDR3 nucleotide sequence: TGTGCCAGCGGGAGGGCCGGGAATTCACCCCTCCACTTT. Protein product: CASGRAGNSPLHF.

CDR3 in amino acids: CASSLDVANSYEQYF. The CDR3 DNA sequence: TGTGCCAGCAGCTTAGACGTCGCCAACTCCTACGAGCAGTACTTC. The chain joins TRBV11-2 to TRBJ2-7; no firm D call. The CDR3 sequence is 15 residues long. CDR1 is SGHAT, CDR2 FQNNGV, per germline. The ends were cut back, 0 bases at V and 0 bases at J, with 9 bases in the middle.

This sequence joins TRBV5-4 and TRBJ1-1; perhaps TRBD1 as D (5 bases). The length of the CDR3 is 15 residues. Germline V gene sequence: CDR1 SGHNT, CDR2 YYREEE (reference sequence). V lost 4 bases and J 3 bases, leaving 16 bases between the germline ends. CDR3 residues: CASSPPGGGYTEAFF. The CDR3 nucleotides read TGTGCCAGCAGCCCTCCCGGTGGGGGGTACACTGAAGCTTTCTTT.

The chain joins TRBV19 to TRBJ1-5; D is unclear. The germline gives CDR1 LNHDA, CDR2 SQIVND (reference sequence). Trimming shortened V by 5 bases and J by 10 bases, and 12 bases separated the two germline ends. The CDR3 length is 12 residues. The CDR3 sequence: CASSETVKPQHF. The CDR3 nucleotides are TGTGCCAGTAGTGAGACTGTAAAACCCCAGCATTTT.

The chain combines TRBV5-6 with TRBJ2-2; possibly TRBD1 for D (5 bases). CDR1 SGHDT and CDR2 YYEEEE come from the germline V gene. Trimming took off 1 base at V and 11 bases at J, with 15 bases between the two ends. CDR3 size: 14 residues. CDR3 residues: CASSLRGAYAELFF. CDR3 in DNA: TGTGCCAGCAGCTTGAGGGGTGCGTATGCCGAGCTGTTTTTT.

The CDR3 DNA follows: TGTGCCAGCATTTCAGGGGGGTCGGGGCACACTGAAGCTTTCTTT. This sequence encodes CASISGGSGHTEAFF. The gene calls are TRBV6-1 and TRBJ1-1, with 7 positions matching TRBD1. V lost 7 bases to trimming and J lost 3 bases; unmatched junction nucleotides: 11. The CDR3 sequence is 15 residues long. CDR1 MNHNS and CDR2 SASEGT come from the germline V gene.

The CDR3 nucleotides are TGTGCCAGCAGCTTCGTGGACAGAGATAACACTGAAGCTTTCTTT. Translated: CASSFVDRDNTEAFF. The J gene is TRBJ1-1, the V gene TRBV5-6, with TRBD1 as a possible D gene (6 bases). The V gene's germline CDR1 is SGHDT and CDR2 YYEEEE. The length of the CDR3 is 15 residues. Deletions cut 2 bases from V and 2 bases from J, with 13 bases between.

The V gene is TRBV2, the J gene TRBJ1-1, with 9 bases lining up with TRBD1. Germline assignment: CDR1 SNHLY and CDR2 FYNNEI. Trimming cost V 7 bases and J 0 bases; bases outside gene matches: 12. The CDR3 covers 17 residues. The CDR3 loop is CASNRGPAFLMNTEAFF. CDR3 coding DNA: TGTGCCAGCAACAGGGGGCCGGCATTTCTCATGAACACTGAAGCTTTCTTT.

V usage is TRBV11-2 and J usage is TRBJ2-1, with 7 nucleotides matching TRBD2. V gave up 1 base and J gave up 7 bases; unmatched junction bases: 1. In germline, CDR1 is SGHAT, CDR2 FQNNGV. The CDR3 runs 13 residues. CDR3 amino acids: CASSLVGGNEQFF. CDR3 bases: TGTGCCAGCAGCTTAGTCGGGGGGAATGAGCAGTTCTTC.

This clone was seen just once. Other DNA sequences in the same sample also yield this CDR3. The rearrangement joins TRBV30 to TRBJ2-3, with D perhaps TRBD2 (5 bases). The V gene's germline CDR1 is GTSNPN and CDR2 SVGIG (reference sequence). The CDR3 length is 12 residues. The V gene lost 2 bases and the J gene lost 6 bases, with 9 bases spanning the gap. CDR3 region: CAWSRGADTQYF. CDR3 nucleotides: TGTGCCTGGAGTCGGGGTGCGGATACGCAGTATTTT.

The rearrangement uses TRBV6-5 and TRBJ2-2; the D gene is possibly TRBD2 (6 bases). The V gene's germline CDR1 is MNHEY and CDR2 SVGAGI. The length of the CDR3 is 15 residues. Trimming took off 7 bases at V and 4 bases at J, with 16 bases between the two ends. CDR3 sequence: CASTRGSGVTGELFF. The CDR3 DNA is TGTGCCAGCACCAGAGGCTCGGGGGTCACCGGGGAGCTGTTTTTT.

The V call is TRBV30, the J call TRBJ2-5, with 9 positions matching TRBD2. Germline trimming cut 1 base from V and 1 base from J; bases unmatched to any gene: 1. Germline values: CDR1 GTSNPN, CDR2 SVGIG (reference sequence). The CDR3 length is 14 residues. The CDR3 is CAWSGGRAQETQYF. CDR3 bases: TGTGCCTGGAGTGGCGGGAGGGCCCAAGAGACCCAGTACTTC.

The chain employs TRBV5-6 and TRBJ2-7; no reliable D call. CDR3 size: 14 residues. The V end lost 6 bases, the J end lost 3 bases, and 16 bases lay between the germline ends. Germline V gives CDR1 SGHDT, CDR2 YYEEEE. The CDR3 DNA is TGTGCCAGCACCCCAGTACCGGGTAGCTACGAGCAGTACTTC. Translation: CASTPVPGSYEQYF.

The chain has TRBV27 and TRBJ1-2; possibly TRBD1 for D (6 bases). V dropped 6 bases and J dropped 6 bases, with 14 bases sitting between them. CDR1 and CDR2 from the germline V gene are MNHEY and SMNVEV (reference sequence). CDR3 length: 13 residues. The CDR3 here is CASRKTGSNGYTF. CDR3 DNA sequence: TGTGCCAGCAGAAAAACAGGGTCCAATGGCTACACCTTC.

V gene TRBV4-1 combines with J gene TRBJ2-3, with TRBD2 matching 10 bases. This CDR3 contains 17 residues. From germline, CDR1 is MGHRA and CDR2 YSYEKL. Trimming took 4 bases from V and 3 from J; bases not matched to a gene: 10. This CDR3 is CASSLNPLAGVTDTQYF. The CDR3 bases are TGCGCCAGCAGCCTTAACCCTCTAGCGGGAGTGACAGATACGCAGTATTTT.

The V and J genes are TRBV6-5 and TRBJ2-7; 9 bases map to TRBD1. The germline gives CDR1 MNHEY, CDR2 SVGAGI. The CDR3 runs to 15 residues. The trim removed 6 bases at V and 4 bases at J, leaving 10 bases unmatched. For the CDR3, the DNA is TGTGCCAGCAGAGCTCCGGGACAGGGACGATACGAGCAGTACTTC. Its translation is CASRAPGQGRYEQYF.